This T cell receptor beta chain was obtained from a study of blood T cell repertoires in COVID-19. Using immunoSEQ multiplex PCR, the repertoire was profiled, and TCRdb retains in-frame clones only, with some absent. Here the sample spans approximately 300,000 clones, 92% being singletons. J was trimmed by 2 bases and V by 4 bases; bases with no gene match: 5. There are 15 residues in the CDR3. Germline lookup yields CDR1 SGHTA and CDR2 FQGTGA. The clonotype was recovered from a woman in her twenties or thirties who had recovered from COVID-19. The gene calls are TRBV7-3 and TRBJ2-3; 8 bases agree with TRBD2. Material: PBMCs or T cells enriched from blood (not recorded which). The CDR3 region has the DNA TGTGCCAGCAGCTCCTCAGCGGGGGACACAGATACGCAGTATTTT. It yields the protein CASSSSAGDTDTQYF.